The clone carrying this T cell receptor beta chain appeared once. These data originate in a study of blood T cell repertoires in COVID-19. About the research overall: Samples of COVID-19 (acute and convalescent) were obtained from the United States, Italy and Spain.

The data were produced by immunoSEQ multiplex PCR, yet TCRdb's version contains in-frame clones alone and is incomplete. The sample records tens of thousands of clones, more than 65% being singletons. V was clipped by 4 bases and J by 5 bases, with 12 bases between them. Germline CDR1 and CDR2: SGHTA and FQGNSA. This CDR3 region has 14 residues. The V and J genes are TRBV7-2 and TRBJ1-5; the D gene is possibly TRBD1 (5 bases). The sequence was collected from a man between 65 and 85 years old with acute or convalescent COVID-19. The material sequenced was peripheral blood. Written as DNA, the CDR3 is TGTGCCAGCAGCTACTCCGGGGGTTATCAGCCCCAGCATTTT. Translating it yields CASSYSGGYQPQHF.